This passage covers 27 T cell receptor beta chains from one sample sequenced in a study of T cell responses to AZD1222 COVID-19 vaccine. Clones were sequenced by immunoSEQ multiplex PCR, and TCRdb holds only the in-frame ones, with some missing. This sample has 150,000 to 200,000 clones, with roughly 91% found just once. The sequenced sample was peripheral blood, obtained on day 0 of AZD1222 vaccination. The receptors shown here come from an adult in good health.

CDR3 bases: TGTGCCAGTAGTATGGGTGGGATGTGGACCGGGGAGCTGTTTTTT. This sequence encodes CASSMGGMWTGELFF. V gene TRBV19 combines with J gene TRBJ2-2; D unclear. V was trimmed by 3 bases and J by 5 bases, leaving 13 bases between them. This CDR3 has 15 residues. Per germline, CDR1 LNHDA and CDR2 SQIVND (reference sequence).

This sequence joins TRBV27 and TRBJ2-3; D gene ambiguous. Trimming left V 4 bases short and J 4 bases short, with 12 bases between. The CDR3 length is 14 residues. Germline V lookup: CDR1 MNHEY, CDR2 SMNVEV (reference sequence). CDR3 loop: CASSSLRLADTQYF. The CDR3 DNA sequence: TGTGCCAGCAGTTCTCTAAGGTTAGCAGATACGCAGTATTTT.

The chain joins TRBV7-9 to TRBJ1-6; TRBD1 aligns across 9 bases. Germline V gives CDR1 SEHNR, CDR2 FQNEAQ (reference sequence). V lost 1 base and J lost 10; bases outside the gene matches: 8. The CDR3 extends over 16 amino acids. The CDR3 protein is CASSLGLGQGMSPLHF. CDR3 in DNA: TGTGCCAGCAGCTTAGGACTGGGACAGGGAATGTCACCCCTCCACTTT.

The CDR3 nucleotides read TGTGCCAGTAGTAGGGGACAGGGGGTCTCCAAAATCACAGATACGCAGTATTTT. This translates into CASSRGQGVSKITDTQYF. The gene calls are TRBV19 and TRBJ2-3, with TRBD1 identical over 11 bases. With V trimmed by 4 bases and J by 2 bases, 11 bases remained unmatched. This CDR3 has 18 residues. The germline V gene encodes CDR1 LNHDA and CDR2 SQIVND (reference sequence).

The chain employs TRBV6-1 and TRBJ2-1, with D tentatively TRBD2 (6 bases). Germline assignment: CDR1 MNHNS and CDR2 SASEGT. V was cut by 3 bases and J by 1 base, with 10 bases left in between. This CDR3 region has 15 residues. CDR3 region: CASSELEGSYNEQFF. The DNA for the CDR3 is TGTGCCAGCAGTGAGCTGGAGGGGTCCTACAATGAGCAGTTCTTC.

The sample holds a few counts of this clone. The chain employs TRBV28 and TRBJ2-7; TRBD1 might be the D (5 bases). V lost 6 bases, J lost 0 bases, and 6 bases lay in between. Germline lookup yields CDR1 MDHEN and CDR2 SYDVKM. The CDR3 has 12 residues. Here the CDR3 DNA reads TGTGCCAGCAGAGGGGCCTCCTACGAGCAGTACGTC. This sequence encodes CASRGASYEQYV.

The chain joins TRBV5-1 to TRBJ1-6; D unclear. Trimming left V 4 bases short and J 5 bases short, with 13 bases between. The CDR3 has 15 amino acids. Germline V lookup: CDR1 SGHRS, CDR2 YFSETQ. CDR3 sequence reads: CASSESRTNNSPLHF. The CDR3 DNA follows: TGCGCCAGCAGCGAATCCCGGACGAATAATTCACCCCTCCACTTT.

This chain links TRBV2 with TRBJ2-1; D may be TRBD2 (6 bases). This CDR3 has 15 residues. V was shortened by 11 bases and J by 1 base, with 18 bases between the two germline ends. The germline CDR1 and CDR2 sequences are SNHLY and FYNNEI. For the CDR3, the DNA is TGTGCCGACCAGGTAGCGGCTGGATCCTACAATGAGCAGTTCTTC. The encoded protein is CADQVAAGSYNEQFF.

The rearrangement joins TRBV11-2 to TRBJ2-7, with D possibly being TRBD2 (6 bases). Deletions cut 4 bases from V and 6 bases from J, with 13 bases between. The CDR3 length is 13 residues. From germline, CDR1 is SGHAT and CDR2 FQNNGV. The CDR3 here is CASSSLSGGEQYV. Here the CDR3 DNA reads TGTGCCAGCAGCTCCCTCTCCGGGGGCGAGCAGTACGTC.

This chain joins TRBV7-3 and TRBJ2-3; D may be TRBD2 (5 bases). This CDR3 region has 15 residues. CDR1 SGHTA and CDR2 FQGTGA come from the germline V gene. With 2 bases removed from V and 2 bases from J, the gap between germline ends came to 11 bases. CDR3 protein: CASSLGERFTDTQYF. For the CDR3, the DNA is TGTGCCAGCAGCTTAGGGGAGCGGTTCACAGATACGCAGTATTTT.

The chain links TRBV20-1 to TRBJ2-2, with TRBD1 matching 8 bases. V shed 3 bases, J shed 2 bases, and the junction held 8 bases outside the gene matches. The V gene's germline CDR1 is DFQATT and CDR2 SNEGSKA (reference sequence). The CDR3 is made up of 16 amino acids. The DNA for the CDR3 is TGCAGTGCTAGTGGCGACAGGGGCACTAACACCGGGGAGCTGTTTTTT. Amino acids: CSASGDRGTNTGELFF.

The chain links TRBV27 to TRBJ2-1, with D possibly being TRBD1 (6 bases). Per the germline V gene, CDR1 is MNHEY and CDR2 is SMNVEV (reference sequence). V lost 5 bases to trimming and J lost 3 bases, with 11 bases between them. The CDR3 extends over 14 amino acids. The CDR3 protein is CASSPTGYYNEQFF. The CDR3 region has the DNA TGTGCCAGCAGTCCGACAGGATACTACAATGAGCAGTTCTTC.

This rearrangement joins TRBV30 to TRBJ2-3; D is unresolved. The CDR3 has 14 amino acids. CDR1 is GTSNPN and CDR2 is SVGIG in the germline V gene (reference sequence). V shed 0 bases and J shed 0 bases, with 7 bases lying between them. CDR3 bases: TGTGCCTGGAGTGTAAGTGGAAGCACAGATACGCAGTATTTT. This sequence encodes CAWSVSGSTDTQYF.

V usage is TRBV6-9 and J usage is TRBJ2-7; maybe TRBD1 (5 bases). CDR1 is MNHGY, CDR2 SVAAGI, per germline. CDR3 length equals 14 residues. V was shortened by 11 bases and J by 5 bases, with 22 bases between the two germline ends. The CDR3 region has the DNA TGTGCCTGCCTTAAGGGTGACAGTTATGACGAGCAGTACGTC. It yields the protein CACLKGDSYDEQYV.

The chain's CDR3 is CASSSQSLGGQGHTGELFF. The CDR3 DNA follows: TGTGCCAGCAGCTCGCAGTCCCTGGGCGGGCAGGGCCACACCGGGGAGCTGTTTTTT. The rearrangement joins TRBV7-9 to TRBJ2-2, with D tentatively TRBD1 or TRBD2 (5 bases each). The CDR3 is made up of 19 amino acids. Germline V CDR1 and CDR2: SEHNR, FQNEAQ (reference sequence). V was cut by 4 bases and J by 3 bases, with 24 bases left in between.

The chain has TRBV25-1 and TRBJ1-1; D remains unclear. Germline V lookup: CDR1 MGHDK, CDR2 SYGVNS. The V end lost 4 bases, the J end lost 0 bases, and 9 bases lay between the germline ends. The CDR3 is made up of 14 amino acids. CDR3 nucleotide sequence: TGTGCCAGCAGTGGTGTGGGTGTGAACACTGAAGCTTTCTTT. Amino acid sequence: CASSGVGVNTEAFF.

V usage is TRBV28 and J usage is TRBJ1-6; 9 bases match TRBD1. V lost 7 bases and J lost 3; bases outside the gene matches: 7. Germline V gene data show CDR1 as MDHEN and CDR2 as SYDVKM. CDR3 length equals 16 residues. The DNA for the CDR3 is TGTGCCAGCATGGTTACAGGGGGCGTCTATAATTCACCCCTCCACTTT. Translation: CASMVTGGVYNSPLHF.

This clone was detected once. The CDR3 DNA reads as TGTGCCAGCAGCCAAGGCGGGGTAAGGGCCTACGAGCAGTACTTC. It codes for CASSQGGVRAYEQYF. V and J are TRBV3-1 (or the pseudogene TRBV3-2) and TRBJ2-7; possible D gene TRBD2, 6 bases. Germline CDR1 and CDR2: LGHDT and YNNKEL (reference sequence). Trimming left V 1 base short and J 2 bases short, with 12 bases between. The CDR3 contains 15 residues.

The chain employs TRBV5-1 and TRBJ1-2; 8 bases are shared with TRBD1. The CDR3 totals 17 residues. Looked up from germline, CDR1 is SGHRS and CDR2 is YFSETQ. After removal of 3 bases from V and 8 bases from J, the junction contained 18 bases not matched to a gene. CDR3 in DNA: TGCGCCAGCAGCTCCGAGGGACAGGCCTACACGGGGGGAGGCTACACCTTC. Translation: CASSSEGQAYTGGGYTF.

The chain couples TRBV2 to TRBJ2-5; D possibly matches TRBD1 or TRBD2 (5 bases each). From germline, CDR1 is SNHLY and CDR2 FYNNEI. The CDR3 covers 15 residues. Trimming cost V 5 bases and J 5 bases, with 18 bases left between them. The chain's CDR3 is CASSSSGTRRETQYF. The CDR3 bases are TGTGCCAGCAGTTCCTCCGGGACCCGACGGGAGACCCAGTACTTC.

This chain connects TRBV19 to TRBJ1-1; 8 bases align to TRBD1. V shed 6 bases and J 10 bases; nucleotides not matched to a gene: 13. Germline-derived CDR1 and CDR2 are LNHDA and SQIVND (reference sequence). The CDR3 runs to 14 residues. CDR3 sequence reads: CASRGQGFFGGAFF. The CDR3 nucleotides read TGTGCCAGTAGAGGACAGGGATTTTTTGGAGGAGCTTTCTTT.

This clone has a single count. The CDR3 loop is CASSSAGGAKTQYF. As DNA, the CDR3 is TGTGCCAGCAGCTCCGCGGGGGGCGCGAAGACCCAGTACTTC. This chain joins TRBV7-3 and TRBJ2-5; 8 bases are a match to TRBD2. The CDR3 is 14 residues long. Germline assignment: CDR1 SGHTA and CDR2 FQGTGA. Unmatched junction bases numbered 7, after V lost 4 bases and J lost 6 bases.

The chain has TRBV2 and TRBJ2-3, with a tentative D call TRBD2 (5 bases). The CDR3 runs 14 residues. Germline V lookup: CDR1 SNHLY, CDR2 FYNNEI. V gave up 1 base and J gave up 1 base, with 6 bases separating them. The CDR3 is CASSEGSGTDTQYF. The CDR3 DNA follows: TGTGCCAGCAGTGAAGGTAGCGGCACAGATACGCAGTATTTT.

This chain joins TRBV5-6 and TRBJ2-6; D uncertain. Germline-derived CDR1 and CDR2 are SGHDT and YYEEEE. The CDR3 is made up of 15 amino acids. Trimming shortened V by 2 bases and J by 1 base, and 7 bases separated the two germline ends. The DNA for the CDR3 is TGTGCCAGCAGCTTTCTCCAGTCTGGGGCCAACGTCCTGACTTTC. Protein sequence: CASSFLQSGANVLTF.

The genes are TRBV7-4 and TRBJ1-6, with no clear D. Per germline, CDR1 SGHVT and CDR2 SQSDAQ. V gave up 1 base and J gave up 3 bases, with 10 bases separating them. The CDR3 sequence is 16 residues long. The CDR3 region is CASSLELGLYNSPLHF. CDR3 DNA sequence: TGTGCCAGCAGCTTAGAACTTGGACTCTATAATTCACCCCTCCACTTT.

The chain carries TRBV5-6 and TRBJ2-5, with D unresolved. Between the trimmed V and J ends, which lost 2 bases and 5 bases, there was a span of 7 bases. This CDR3 is built from 12 residues. In germline, CDR1 is SGHDT, CDR2 YYEEEE. The CDR3 DNA sequence: TGTGCCAGCAGCTTTGGAGCGGAGACCCAGTACTTC. Translation gives CASSFGAETQYF.

This chain joins TRBV9 and TRBJ2-3; D gene uncertain. CDR1 is SGDLS and CDR2 is YYNGEE in the germline V gene. This CDR3 comprises 13 residues. Deletions cut 6 bases from V and 0 bases from J, with 8 bases between. CDR3 in amino acids: CASNYLSTDTQYF. The CDR3 DNA follows: TGTGCCAGCAACTACCTGAGCACAGATACGCAGTATTTT.